A selection of T cell receptor beta chains follows, all from one sample in a study of CD8 T cells in ankylosing spondylitis. TCRdb recomputed calls from the 5' RACE reads with MiXCR, one row per CDR3 protein. The data contain 470,000 or so distinct CDR3 sequences, about 24% of them singletons. Sequences were obtained from blood, either unsorted or a sorted T cell fraction (not recorded which). These TCRs come from a male donor with ankylosing spondylitis. Each CDR3 is given with its conserved first and last residue. The D gene is left open where the match is weak. Clone size is given for some rows only: seen once, a few or many times, or a class if the clone is expanded.

cdr3_aa: CSVGFLHEQYF; cdr3_nt: TGCAGCGTTGGTTTCCTGCACGAGCAGTACTTC; j_call: TRBJ2-7; v_call: TRBV29-1; d_call: NA; clone_size: NA
cdr3_aa: CASSFLGLDTQYF; cdr3_nt: TGTGCCAGCAGCTTCTTGGGTTTAGATACGCAGTATTTT; j_call: TRBJ2-3; v_call: TRBV7-2; d_call: NA; clone_size: few
cdr3_aa: CASSSQGANYGYTF; cdr3_nt: TGCGCCAGCAGCTCGCAGGGGGCTAATTATGGCTACACCTTC; j_call: TRBJ1-2; v_call: TRBV5-1; d_call: TRBD1; clone_size: many
cdr3_aa: CSVTGRGTEAFF; cdr3_nt: TGCAGCGTGACAGGGAGGGGCACTGAAGCTTTCTTT; j_call: TRBJ1-1; v_call: TRBV29-1; d_call: TRBD1; clone_size: NA
cdr3_aa: CSVAGGRNEQFF; cdr3_nt: TGCAGTGTAGCGGGAGGGAGGAATGAGCAGTTCTTC; j_call: TRBJ2-1; v_call: TRBV29-1; d_call: TRBD2; clone_size: few
cdr3_aa: CASSQRGRASEQFF; cdr3_nt: TGTGCCAGCAGCCAACGGGGGAGGGCCAGTGAGCAGTTCTTC; j_call: TRBJ2-1; v_call: TRBV4-2; d_call: TRBD2; clone_size: few
cdr3_aa: CASSLTGSANEKLFF; cdr3_nt: TGCGCCAGCAGCTTGACAGGGTCAGCTAATGAAAAACTGTTTTTT; j_call: TRBJ1-4; v_call: TRBV5-1; d_call: NA; clone_size: many
cdr3_aa: CSVSSGGHINEQFF; cdr3_nt: TGCAGCGTGTCCTCAGGGGGCCATATCAATGAGCAGTTCTTC; j_call: TRBJ2-1; v_call: TRBV29-1; d_call: TRBD1; clone_size: many
cdr3_aa: CSGGTSGAYNEQFF; cdr3_nt: TGCAGCGGGGGGACTAGCGGGGCCTACAATGAGCAGTTCTTC; j_call: TRBJ2-1; v_call: TRBV29-1; d_call: TRBD2; clone_size: NA
cdr3_aa: CASSLVRDYSSSGELFF; cdr3_nt: TGTGCCAGCAGCTTAGTCCGGGACTACTCCTCCTCAGGGGAGCTGTTTTTT; j_call: TRBJ2-2; v_call: TRBV7-9; d_call: TRBD2; clone_size: NA
cdr3_aa: CASSRPLGGGRAQTKTNTDTQYF; cdr3_nt: TGCGCCAGCAGCCGACCCCTAGGCGGCGGGAGAGCCCAAACTAAAACGAACACAGATACGCAGTATTTT; j_call: TRBJ2-3; v_call: TRBV5-1; d_call: TRBD2; clone_size: few
cdr3_aa: CASSLNGISYNEQFF; cdr3_nt: TGTGCCAGCAGCTTAAACGGGATTTCCTACAATGAGCAGTTCTTC; j_call: TRBJ2-1; v_call: TRBV11-2; d_call: NA; clone_size: few
cdr3_aa: CASSQDSGANVLTF; cdr3_nt: TGTGCCAGCAGCCAAGATTCTGGGGCCAACGTCCTGACTTTC; j_call: TRBJ2-6; v_call: TRBV9; d_call: NA; clone_size: once
cdr3_aa: CSAGPGEQFF; cdr3_nt: TGCAGTGCCGGGCCGGGTGAGCAGTTCTTC; j_call: TRBJ2-1; v_call: TRBV20-1; d_call: NA; clone_size: NA
cdr3_aa: CATSDRGTVRDTQYF; cdr3_nt: TGTGCCACCAGTGATCGGGGGACAGTGCGGGATACGCAGTATTTT; j_call: TRBJ2-3; v_call: TRBV24-1; d_call: NA; clone_size: NA
cdr3_aa: CSAPRTGFRSPLHF; cdr3_nt: TGCAGTGCTCCGAGGACGGGTTTTAGATCACCCCTCCACTTT; j_call: TRBJ1-6; v_call: TRBV20-1; d_call: NA; clone_size: once
cdr3_aa: CASSVDRGGTEAFF; cdr3_nt: TGTGCCAGCAGTGTAGACAGGGGTGGAACTGAAGCTTTCTTT; j_call: TRBJ1-1; v_call: TRBV6-1; d_call: TRBD1; clone_size: NA
cdr3_aa: CSARPPLGSSRTGELFF; cdr3_nt: TGCAGTGCTAGACCTCCGCTGGGCTCCTCGAGAACCGGGGAGCTGTTTTTT; j_call: TRBJ2-2; v_call: TRBV20-1; d_call: NA; clone_size: NA
cdr3_aa: CAWSRGDEKLFF; cdr3_nt: TGTGCCTGGAGCAGGGGTGATGAAAAACTGTTTTTT; j_call: TRBJ1-4; v_call: TRBV30; d_call: NA; clone_size: few
cdr3_aa: CSARGPSGSPDTQYF; cdr3_nt: TGCAGTGCTAGAGGTCCGAGCGGGAGCCCAGATACGCAGTATTTT; j_call: TRBJ2-3; v_call: TRBV20-1; d_call: TRBD2; clone_size: many
cdr3_aa: CASSLEGAFSPLHF; cdr3_nt: TGCGCCAGCAGCTTGGAAGGGGCTTTTTCACCCCTCCACTTT; j_call: TRBJ1-6; v_call: TRBV5-1; d_call: NA; clone_size: NA
cdr3_aa: CASSLDYRGTVNEQFF; cdr3_nt: TGCGCCAGCAGCTTGGATTACAGGGGGACCGTCAATGAGCAGTTCTTC; j_call: TRBJ2-1; v_call: TRBV5-1; d_call: TRBD1; clone_size: NA
cdr3_aa: CASSSKAGVHNEQFF; cdr3_nt: TGTGCCAGCAGCTCGAAGGCGGGAGTCCACAATGAGCAGTTCTTC; j_call: TRBJ2-1; v_call: TRBV7-2; d_call: TRBD2; clone_size: NA
cdr3_aa: CSGGGRYEAFF; cdr3_nt: TGCAGCGGGGGGGGCAGGTATGAAGCTTTCTTT; j_call: TRBJ1-1; v_call: TRBV29-1; d_call: NA; clone_size: few
cdr3_aa: CASSYRLGVSHEQYF; cdr3_nt: TGTGCCAGCAGTTACAGATTAGGCGTAAGTCACGAGCAGTACTTC; j_call: TRBJ2-7; v_call: TRBV6-5; d_call: NA; clone_size: NA
cdr3_aa: CASSQDGTAPHNEQFF; cdr3_nt: TGTGCCAGCAGCCAAGACGGGACAGCCCCCCACAATGAGCAGTTCTTC; j_call: TRBJ2-1; v_call: TRBV4-2; d_call: TRBD1; clone_size: few
cdr3_aa: CSARPTGGQPQHF; cdr3_nt: TGCAGTGCTAGGCCTACAGGGGGTCAGCCCCAGCATTTT; j_call: TRBJ1-5; v_call: TRBV20-1; d_call: TRBD1; clone_size: many
cdr3_aa: CASSKGQASGELFF; cdr3_nt: TGTGCCAGCAGTAAGGGACAGGCCAGCGGGGAGCTGTTTTTT; j_call: TRBJ2-2; v_call: TRBV7-7; d_call: TRBD1; clone_size: NA
cdr3_aa: CASSMGGLEQFF; cdr3_nt: TGTGCCAGTAGTATGGGCGGCCTTGAGCAGTTCTTC; j_call: TRBJ2-1; v_call: TRBV19; d_call: NA; clone_size: few
cdr3_aa: CASRTGTADNSPLHF; cdr3_nt: TGCGCCAGCAGGACCGGGACGGCGGATAATTCACCCCTCCACTTT; j_call: TRBJ1-6; v_call: TRBV5-1; d_call: NA; clone_size: few
cdr3_aa: CATSDLSGDQPQHF; cdr3_nt: TGTGCCACCAGTGATTTGTCGGGGGACCAGCCCCAGCATTTT; j_call: TRBJ1-5; v_call: TRBV24-1; d_call: NA; clone_size: NA
cdr3_aa: CASSLVGQPPEQYF; cdr3_nt: TGTGCCAGCAGCTTGGTAGGACAGCCCCCGGAGCAGTACTTC; j_call: TRBJ2-7; v_call: TRBV5-7; d_call: NA; clone_size: NA
cdr3_aa: CASSIGPQGIIQYF; cdr3_nt: TGTGCCAGTAGTATAGGACCCCAGGGGATCATTCAGTACTTC; j_call: TRBJ2-4; v_call: TRBV19; d_call: NA; clone_size: NA
cdr3_aa: CASSFIVRSSTGELFF; cdr3_nt: TGTGCCAGCAGCTTTATCGTCCGGAGTAGCACCGGGGAGCTGTTTTTT; j_call: TRBJ2-2; v_call: TRBV5-6; d_call: NA; clone_size: few
cdr3_aa: CASSPRTGASTDTQYF; cdr3_nt: TGCGCCAGCAGCCCACGGACAGGAGCCTCCACAGATACGCAGTATTTT; j_call: TRBJ2-3; v_call: TRBV5-1; d_call: TRBD1; clone_size: few
cdr3_aa: CASSSRTDSPLHF; cdr3_nt: TGTGCCAGCAGCTCCAGGACAGATTCACCCCTCCACTTT; j_call: TRBJ1-6; v_call: TRBV3-1; d_call: NA; clone_size: few
cdr3_aa: CASSQDLLAVQAQYF; cdr3_nt: TGTGCCAGCAGCCAAGATCTACTAGCGGTACAGGCCCAGTACTTC; j_call: TRBJ2-5; v_call: TRBV3-1; d_call: TRBD2; clone_size: NA
cdr3_aa: CSASEMGYTDTQYF; cdr3_nt: TGCAGTGCTAGTGAGATGGGGTACACAGATACGCAGTATTTT; j_call: TRBJ2-3; v_call: TRBV20-1; d_call: NA; clone_size: NA
cdr3_aa: CSARFLAGVNEQYF; cdr3_nt: TGCAGTGCTAGATTTCTAGCGGGAGTAAACGAGCAGTACTTC; j_call: TRBJ2-7; v_call: TRBV20-1; d_call: TRBD2; clone_size: few
cdr3_aa: CATRPSGTNTGELFF; cdr3_nt: TGTGCCACCAGACCTAGCGGGACAAACACCGGGGAGCTGTTTTTT; j_call: TRBJ2-2; v_call: TRBV10-3; d_call: TRBD2; clone_size: NA
cdr3_aa: CASRLAGAGPDEQFF; cdr3_nt: TGTGCCAGCAGGTTAGCGGGAGCCGGCCCGGATGAGCAGTTCTTC; j_call: TRBJ2-1; v_call: TRBV28; d_call: TRBD2; clone_size: NA
cdr3_aa: CASSQGDRKPPQYF; cdr3_nt: TGTGCCAGCAGCCAAGGGGATCGAAAGCCGCCGCAGTATTTT; j_call: TRBJ2-3; v_call: TRBV3-1; d_call: NA; clone_size: NA
cdr3_aa: CASSYPKARKQFF; cdr3_nt: TGTGCCAGCAGTTACCCTAAAGCGCGTAAGCAGTTCTTC; j_call: TRBJ2-1; v_call: TRBV6-5; d_call: NA; clone_size: NA
cdr3_aa: CASGGGVNTEAFF; cdr3_nt: TGTGCCAGCGGAGGGGGGGTGAACACTGAAGCTTTCTTT; j_call: TRBJ1-1; v_call: TRBV27; d_call: NA; clone_size: few
cdr3_aa: CASSRASGSPRQYF; cdr3_nt: TGTGCCAGCAGTAGGGCTAGCGGGAGTCCACGGCAGTACTTC; j_call: TRBJ2-7; v_call: TRBV6-1; d_call: TRBD2; clone_size: few
cdr3_aa: CASSTYREETQYF; cdr3_nt: TGTGCCAGTAGTACGTATCGTGAAGAGACCCAGTACTTC; j_call: TRBJ2-5; v_call: TRBV19; d_call: NA; clone_size: once
cdr3_aa: CASSPILEGAEQFF; cdr3_nt: TGTGCCAGCTCACCCATCCTGGAGGGAGCTGAGCAGTTCTTC; j_call: TRBJ2-1; v_call: TRBV18; d_call: NA; clone_size: few
cdr3_aa: CASSPGTSGRVRNEQFF; cdr3_nt: TGCGCCAGCAGCCCCGGGACTAGCGGGAGGGTAAGGAATGAGCAGTTCTTC; j_call: TRBJ2-1; v_call: TRBV5-1; d_call: TRBD2; clone_size: NA
cdr3_aa: CASSISRAGANVLTF; cdr3_nt: TGTGCCAGTAGTATTAGTCGGGCTGGGGCCAACGTCCTGACTTTC; j_call: TRBJ2-6; v_call: TRBV19; d_call: NA; clone_size: few